The rows below give T cell receptor beta chains drawn from one sample of a study of regulatory T cells in long-lasting Graves disease. A single record per CDR3 protein comes from TCRdb applying MiXCR to the multiplex PCR reads. The sample includes 400,000 to 500,000 distinct CDR3 sequences, roughly 23% of them seen just once. The sample was peripheral blood mononuclear cells (PBMCs), taken when the disease was refractory, from a patient treated with antithyroid drugs. Receptor source: a female donor with Graves disease. CDR3s include the opening cysteine and the closing phenylalanine or tryptophan. Some rows mark clone size as missing; the rest say once, few, many or name a class of expanded clone.

J gene,clone size,V gene,CDR3 protein
TRBJ2-7,few,TRBV10-1,CASSESGRGGSGEQYF
TRBJ2-4,NA,TRBV29-1,CSVDLPTSQNIQYF
TRBJ1-1,NA,TRBV9,CASSVSEGTEAFF
TRBJ2-7,few,TRBV27,CASSLGLVPYEQYF
TRBJ1-1,NA,TRBV5-1,CASSREAGAIEAFF
TRBJ2-7,many,TRBV24-1,CATSDPGQGYEQYF
TRBJ2-5,many,TRBV10-1,CASSGGGLAGVTQETQYF
TRBJ1-2,few,TRBV28,CASSVGFGDGYTF
TRBJ2-7,many,TRBV11-1,CASSFGTGVVYEQYF
TRBJ2-7,few,TRBV20-1,CSARLGTSGRYEQYF
TRBJ1-1,few,TRBV6-1,CASSAQDRGTGNTEAFF
TRBJ2-6,many,TRBV2,CASSVRPNVLTF
TRBJ1-2,many,TRBV28,CASSLRDNYGYTF
TRBJ2-7,many,TRBV3-1,CASSQDRAGGDEQYF
TRBJ2-2,few,TRBV3-1,CASSQDPRAGELFF
TRBJ1-1,many,TRBV12-3/TRBV12-4,CASSFNVNTEAFF
TRBJ2-1,few,TRBV7-2,CASRTSARRYNEQFF
TRBJ1-5,NA,TRBV29-1,CSVEGQAGEPQHF
TRBJ1-5,few,TRBV7-2,CASSLWTAGPSNQPQHF
TRBJ2-2,NA,TRBV19,CASSYYSGNTGELFF
TRBJ1-5,few,TRBV5-1,CASSFRDRGLLSNQPQHF
TRBJ2-5,few,TRBV27,CASSPLGLAVQETQYF
TRBJ2-7,few,TRBV5-6,CASNGGGRYEQYF
TRBJ1-5,many,TRBV5-1,CASSPEGQGGQPQHF
TRBJ1-1,many,TRBV20-1,CSARATGNEAFF
TRBJ1-5,few,TRBV20-1,CSARDWAGQPQHF
TRBJ1-1,NA,TRBV29-1,CSVDGGLATEAFF
TRBJ1-1,few,TRBV5-1,CASSFPDSYNTEAFF
TRBJ2-6,few,TRBV10-3,CAISSGDSGANVLTF
TRBJ2-7,few,TRBV7-8,CASSPGPRDEQYF
TRBJ1-1,NA,TRBV6-1,CASRTGVGDTEAFF
TRBJ2-7,many,TRBV12-3/TRBV12-4,CASRRTGDSYEQYF
TRBJ2-2,few,TRBV6-2/TRBV6-3,CASSVVEAAGTGELFF
TRBJ2-7,NA,TRBV4-1,CASSQWGLAGDEQYF
TRBJ2-7,many,TRBV12-3/TRBV12-4,CASSRAGDLHEQYF
TRBJ2-2,NA,TRBV28,CASSPTGRGNGELFF
TRBJ2-7,many,TRBV3-1,CASSQAAGSYEQYF
TRBJ2-5,NA,TRBV10-1,CASSADGYQETQYF
TRBJ2-7,NA,TRBV20-1,CSAREREAREQYF
TRBJ2-5,many,TRBV6-5,CASSYMPSGQGTQYF
TRBJ2-3,NA,TRBV4-1,CASSQDGMSDTQYF
TRBJ1-2,NA,TRBV29-1,CSVRPEDGPGYTF
TRBJ1-5,many,TRBV19,CASRGGDQPQHF
TRBJ1-1,few,TRBV20-1,CSEYMTGAPQNTEAFF
TRBJ1-1,many,TRBV12-3/TRBV12-4,CASSSPYRGNTEAFF
TRBJ2-7,many,TRBV6-1,CASRYSPYEQYF
TRBJ1-2,many,TRBV12-3/TRBV12-4,CASSTDRSYGYTF
TRBJ1-4,NA,TRBV7-2,CASSRRTGRNEKLFF
TRBJ2-3,NA,TRBV7-2,CASSLWAGATDTQYF
TRBJ1-2,NA,TRBV6-2/TRBV6-3,CASSPRAGGTYGYTF
TRBJ2-5,many,TRBV10-3,CAKETRDRQETQYF
TRBJ1-2,few,TRBV18,CASSPYRTGNYGYTF
TRBJ2-5,many,TRBV6-1,CASSERPTKQETQYF
TRBJ2-4,many,TRBV15,CATSRVAGGPLYF
TRBJ1-2,NA,TRBV24-1,CATQGQNYGYTF
TRBJ2-7,many,TRBV11-1,CASSLGGLAAYEQYF
TRBJ1-1,NA,TRBV7-3,CASSHPTGSFEAFF